Following are 14 T cell receptor beta chains from one sample sequenced in a study of T cell responses to AZD1222 COVID-19 vaccine. Assay used: immunoSEQ multiplex PCR; TCRdb lists only in-frame clones, some missing. In the table there are about 130,000 clones, more than 75% of which are singletons. Sequences were derived from peripheral blood, sampled on day 0 of AZD1222 vaccination. All receptors derive from an adult in good health.

This chain links TRBV19 with TRBJ2-5; D is undetermined. The V and J ends lost 7 bases and 2 bases respectively, with 11 bases between them. Per the germline V gene, CDR1 is LNHDA and CDR2 is SQIVND (reference sequence). This CDR3 spans 13 amino acids. CDR3 amino acids: CASNTPGQETQYF. CDR3 in DNA: TGTGCCAGTAACACCCCAGGACAAGAGACCCAGTACTTC.

The rearrangement links TRBV11-2 to TRBJ2-1; D possibly corresponds to TRBD1 (6 bases). Germline CDR1 reads SGHAT; CDR2 reads FQNNGV. The V end lost 1 base, the J end lost 8 bases, and 9 bases lay between the germline ends. The CDR3 loop spans 13 amino acids. CDR3 coding DNA: TGTGCCAGCAGCTTAGCCAGGGGCGATGAGCAGTTCTTC. Its protein product is CASSLARGDEQFF.

This sequence joins TRBV28 and TRBJ1-2; D uncertain. CDR3 length equals 14 residues. Germline-derived CDR1 and CDR2 are MDHEN and SYDVKM. V gave up 7 bases and J gave up 4 bases, with 16 bases separating them. DNA for the CDR3: TGTGCCAGCACAAAAGGAAAGGGCATCTATGGCTACACCTTC. This encodes CASTKGKGIYGYTF.

For this clone: Other DNA sequences in this specimen translate into the identical CDR3. V and J are TRBV6-5 and TRBJ2-2, with D perhaps matching TRBD1 (5 bases). With 2 bases removed from V and 4 bases from J, the gap between germline ends came to 8 bases. The CDR3 sequence is 14 residues long. Germline V gives CDR1 MNHEY, CDR2 SVGAGI. The CDR3 sequence: CASSYDSGTGELFF. CDR3 in DNA: TGTGCCAGCAGTTACGACAGTGGCACCGGGGAGCTGTTTTTT.

The genes are TRBV6-5 and TRBJ2-1, with 15 bases aligning to TRBD2. Germline V lookup: CDR1 MNHEY, CDR2 SVGAGI. Germline trimming cut 4 bases from V and 4 bases from J; bases unmatched to any gene: 2. The length of the CDR3 is 16 residues. CDR3 sequence: CASSWTSGGDYNEQFF. CDR3 coding DNA: TGTGCCAGCAGTTGGACTAGCGGGGGGGATTACAATGAGCAGTTCTTC.

V usage is TRBV29-1 and J usage is TRBJ1-1, with a possible D match to TRBD1 (6 bases). CDR3 length: 13 residues. The germline V gene encodes CDR1 SQVTM and CDR2 ANQGSEA. V dropped 6 bases and J dropped 9 bases, with 20 bases sitting between them. The CDR3 here is CSVPTPTGTQAFF. CDR3 nucleotide sequence: TGCAGCGTCCCAACCCCGACAGGCACACAAGCTTTCTTT. Variable domain in full (rest from reference TRBV29-1 and TRBJ1-1): SAVISQKPSRDICQRGTSLTIQCQVDSQVTMMFWYRQQPGQSLTLIATANQGSEATYESGFVIDKFPISRPNLTFSTLTVSNMSPEDSSIYLCSVPTPTGTQAFFGQGTRLTVV.

This sequence joins TRBV10-1 and TRBJ2-7; D could derive from TRBD1 or TRBD2 (6 bases each). The V end was cut by 0 bases, the J end by 4 bases, with 10 bases between. Germline loops: CDR1 WNHNN, CDR2 SYGVQD (reference sequence). There are 14 residues in the CDR3. CDR3 residues: CASSESTGRYEQYF. CDR3 in DNA: TGCGCCAGCAGTGAGTCCACAGGGAGGTACGAGCAGTACTTC.

V usage is TRBV5-1 and J usage is TRBJ2-7, with D maybe TRBD1 (6 bases). Deletions cut 0 bases from V and 2 bases from J, with 9 bases between. From germline, CDR1 is SGHRS and CDR2 YFSETQ. This CDR3 spans 14 amino acids. The CDR3 loop reads CASSLATGPYEQYF. The DNA for the CDR3 is TGCGCCAGCAGCTTGGCCACAGGGCCCTACGAGCAGTACTTC.

This chain uses TRBV7-9 with TRBJ2-7; D is perhaps TRBD1 or TRBD2 (5 bases each). From germline, CDR1 is SEHNR and CDR2 FQNEAQ (reference sequence). V was shortened by 8 bases and J by 2 bases, with 13 bases between the two germline ends. This CDR3 spans 13 amino acids. The CDR3 sequence: CASEGKLAYEQYF. In DNA, the CDR3 is TGTGCCAGCGAGGGGAAGTTAGCCTACGAGCAGTACTTC.

In DNA, the CDR3 is TGTGCCAGCAGTGGTCCGGGACTTGGGGCCTACGAGCAGTACTTC. Translation gives CASSGPGLGAYEQYF. The J gene is TRBJ2-7, the V gene TRBV28; D is perhaps TRBD2 (6 bases). The V gene's germline CDR1 is MDHEN and CDR2 SYDVKM. Trimming shortened V by 5 bases and J by 2 bases, and 16 bases separated the two germline ends. The CDR3 sequence is 15 residues long.

The chain links TRBV7-2 to TRBJ1-1; no definite D call. CDR3 length: 13 residues. Trimming cost V 3 bases and J 2 bases, with 7 bases left between them. CDR1 is SGHTA and CDR2 is FQGNSA in the germline V gene. The CDR3 DNA is TGTGCCAGCAGCTTCGATACCAACACTGAAGCTTTCTTT. Its protein product is CASSFDTNTEAFF.

This rearrangement joins TRBV28 to TRBJ1-6, with D perhaps TRBD1 (6 bases). Per the germline V gene, CDR1 is MDHEN and CDR2 is SYDVKM. The ends were cut back, 1 base at V and 16 bases at J, with 17 bases in the middle. The CDR3 covers 14 residues. This CDR3 is CASSLSGQPKHLHF. CDR3 coding DNA: TGTGCCAGCAGTTTATCAGGACAGCCAAAACATCTCCACTTT.

The chain recombines TRBV7-3 with TRBJ1-1; TRBD1 aligns across 7 bases. V lost 5 bases, J lost 8 bases, and 11 bases stayed unmatched. The germline gives CDR1 SGHTA, CDR2 FQGTGA. CDR3 length equals 14 residues. The CDR3 DNA reads TGTGCCAGCAGCATTGGACAGGTCGGGGTGGAAGCTTTCTTT. It encodes CASSIGQVGVEAFF.

V is TRBV7-2 and J is TRBJ1-5; D unresolved. The germline V gene has CDR1 SGHTA and CDR2 FQGNSA. V was shortened by 6 bases and J by 7 bases, with 13 bases between the two germline ends. The CDR3 loop spans 13 amino acids. CDR3: CASSPPGRQPQHF. The CDR3 DNA reads as TGTGCCAGCAGTCCCCCTGGGAGGCAGCCCCAGCATTTT.